A single sample gave rise to the 28 T cell receptor beta chains below, sequenced in a study of T cells in women clearing cervical HPV infection. TCRdb's copy holds only in-frame clones and misses some; the assay was immunoSEQ multiplex PCR. The data show tens of thousands of clones, and the top ten clones hold about 6.1%. Sequencing was carried out using blood buffy coat. These receptor sequences come from a woman aged 18 to 69 with a cervical HPV16 infection that either progressed to CIN3+ or cleared (not recorded which).

Notes on this clone: The DNA ends 3 residues before the CDR3 does, and the rest of the CDR3 is filled in from the germline J gene. The V and J genes are TRBV28 and TRBJ1-1; 9 bases are a match to TRBD1. CDR1 MDHEN and CDR2 SYDVKM come from the germline V gene. With 6 bases clipped from V and 5 bases from J, the junction kept 10 bases outside the gene matches. The CDR3 covers 15 residues. The CDR3 spells CASRVTGGAYTEAFF. The CDR3 bases that were read are TGTGCCAGCAGAGTTACAGGGGGCGCGTATACTGAA.

A word on this clone: The read stops 3 residues short of the end of the CDR3; the missing end is completed from the germline J gene. The chain links TRBV5-6 to TRBJ2-5; D tentatively reads TRBD1 or TRBD2 (6 bases each). V lost 7 bases and J lost 2, with 12 bases in between. The CDR3 spans 13 residues. Germline loops: CDR1 SGHDT, CDR2 YYEEEE. The CDR3 DNA, read in part, is TGTGCCAGCCATAGGAGGGGGCAAGAGACC. Protein sequence: CASHRRGQET. In full, the CDR3 reads CASHRRGQETQYF.

On this clone: The read terminates 3 residues ahead of where the CDR3 ends, so the germline J gene completes it. The sample holds other DNA sequences that translate to the same CDR3. This chain joins TRBV6-4 and TRBJ2-3, with 10 bases lining up with TRBD2. Germline CDR1 is MRHNA and CDR2 is SNTAGT. J lost 4 bases, V lost 0 bases, and 1 base had no gene match. The CDR3 contains 15 residues. CDR3 DNA, as far as it was read: TGTGCCAGCAGTGACTCGAGCGGGGGGGCAGATACG. Its protein is CASSDSSGGADT. The CDR3 as a whole reads CASSDSSGGADTQYF.

Worth noting for this clone: The read terminates 3 residues before the CDR3 end, so the remaining end is supplied by the germline J gene. The V and J genes are TRBV4-2 and TRBJ2-7; tentative D call: TRBD1 (6 bases). The CDR3 is 14 amino acids. Trimming removed 5 bases at V and 2 bases at J, with 13 bases between. CDR1 and CDR2 (germline): LGHNA, YNFKEQ. The CDR3 bases that were read are TGTGCCAGCAGCTATCCCGGACAGCCCTACGAG. As protein: CASSYPGQPYE. The full CDR3 is CASSYPGQPYEQYF.

Turning to this clone: The read comes to an end 3 residues before the CDR3 does, leaving the germline J gene to fill in the end. This chain uses TRBV14 with TRBJ1-1; D unclear. The CDR3 sequence is 14 residues long. Germline V gene data show CDR1 as SGHDN and CDR2 as FVKESK. The V end lost 5 bases, the J end lost 1 base, and 11 bases lay between the germline ends. CDR3 loop: CASSYLTGNTEAFF. The part of the CDR3 DNA that was read is TGTGCCAGCAGCTACCTGACGGGGAACACTGAA.

CDR3 sequence reads: CASSPGQGDYNEQFF. The sequenced CDR3 bases are TGTGCCAGCAGTCCGGGACAGGGGGACTACAATGAG. The rearrangement links TRBV6-4 to TRBJ2-1; TRBD1 matches at 11 bases. Coverage ceases 3 residues before the CDR3 finishes, and the germline J gene fills in the end. The CDR3 covers 15 residues. Germline CDR1 MRHNA, CDR2 SNTAGT. V lost 5 bases to trimming and J lost 3 bases; unmatched junction nucleotides: 3.

Regarding this clone: The DNA ends 3 residues before the CDR3 does, and the rest of the CDR3 is filled in from the germline J gene. The chain links TRBV2 to TRBJ2-3, with a possible D match to TRBD1 (6 bases). Germline V gives CDR1 SNHLY, CDR2 FYNNEI. This CDR3 contains 15 residues. Trimming shortened V by 7 bases and J by 4 bases, and 18 bases separated the two germline ends. CDR3 bases read: TGTGCCAGCAACCCAAGGACCAGGGGCGCAGATACG. Its protein is CASNPRTRGADT. The complete CDR3 reads CASNPRTRGADTQYF.

The sequenced part of the CDR3 DNA is TGCGCCAGCAGCCAACAGGGGTTCCAAGAGACC. This codes for CASSQQGFQET. The full CDR3 sequence reads CASSQQGFQETQYF. The gene calls are TRBV5-1 and TRBJ2-5, with TRBD1 identical over 7 bases. Coverage ceases 3 residues before the CDR3 finishes, and the germline J gene fills in the end. After removal of 4 bases from V and 1 base from J, the junction contained 4 bases not matched to a gene. The CDR3 covers 14 residues. CDR1 is SGHRS and CDR2 is YFSETQ in the germline V gene.

Worth noting for this clone: The read comes to an end 3 residues before the CDR3 does, leaving the germline J gene to fill in the end. The genes are TRBV12-3 or TRBV12-4 and TRBJ2-1; 8 bases align to TRBD2. The CDR3 extends over 17 amino acids. With V trimmed by 7 bases and J by 8 bases, 19 bases remained unmatched. CDR3 region: CASNSKWAGGANHEQFF. Incomplete CDR3 DNA: TGTGCCAGCAACTCTAAGTGGGCCGGGGGGGCCAACCATGAG.

Concerning this clone: The read halts 3 residues ahead of the CDR3 end, with the missing end drawn from the germline J gene. V and J are TRBV5-1 and TRBJ1-2, with a weak D call TRBD1 (5 bases). Germline values: CDR1 SGHRS, CDR2 YFSETQ. The CDR3 spans 14 residues. With 2 bases removed from V and 0 bases from J, the gap between germline ends came to 8 bases. Incomplete CDR3 DNA: TGCGCCAGCAGCTTACAGGATGCTAACTATGGC. It encodes CASSLQDANYG. The full CDR3 protein reads CASSLQDANYGYTF.

On this clone: The read falls 3 residues short of the CDR3 end, and the missing part is taken from the germline J gene. The rearrangement uses TRBV6-4 and TRBJ2-7, with 8 bases matching TRBD1. V lost 0 bases, J lost 6 bases, and 1 base stayed unmatched. CDR1 is MRHNA and CDR2 is SNTAGT in the germline V gene. The CDR3 runs 13 residues. The covered CDR3 bases are TGTGCCAGCAGTGACTCGGACAGGGCCGAG. Amino acids: CASSDSDRAE. The whole CDR3 is CASSDSDRAEQYF.

Regarding this clone: The CDR3 goes on 3 residues after the read ends, and that part is filled in from the germline J gene. This chain joins TRBV6-1 and TRBJ1-1; 7 bases match TRBD1. Germline CDR1 and CDR2: MNHNS and SASEGT. This CDR3 has 15 residues. V shed 4 bases, J shed 5 bases, and the junction held 10 bases outside the gene matches. The chain's CDR3 is CASSGQRGRWTEAFF. Incomplete CDR3 DNA: TGTGCCAGCAGTGGGCAAAGGGGGCGTTGGACTGAA.

Worth noting for this clone: The read ends 3 residues shy of where the CDR3 ends; the end is completed using the germline J gene. The chain joins TRBV10-2 to TRBJ2-7, with 8 bases lining up with TRBD2. The CDR3 is 16 amino acids. Germline V lookup: CDR1 WSHSY, CDR2 SAAADI. After removal of 4 bases from V and 6 bases from J, the junction contained 14 bases not matched to a gene. CDR3 amino acids: CASSVWIAGRVSEQYF. The CDR3 bases that were read are TGCGCCAGCAGTGTTTGGATAGCGGGGAGGGTAAGCGAG.

About this clone itself: The read stops 3 residues short of the end of the CDR3; the missing end is completed from the germline J gene. V and J are TRBV20-1 and TRBJ2-7; 7 nucleotides agree with TRBD1. V dropped 0 bases and J dropped 2; count of bases not matched to a gene: 4. This CDR3 spans 14 amino acids. Germline lookup yields CDR1 DFQATT and CDR2 SNEGSKA (reference sequence). CDR3 sequence: CSARDSTGAYEQYF. The sequenced part of the CDR3 DNA is TGCAGTGCTAGAGATAGTACAGGGGCCTACGAG.

Points on this clone: The observed sequence ends 3 residues before the CDR3 terminus, with the missing tail filled in from the germline J gene. This chain connects TRBV19 to TRBJ1-1, with 9 bases fitting TRBD1. The CDR3 loop spans 13 amino acids. CDR1 and CDR2 (germline): LNHDA, SQIVND (reference sequence). Unmatched junction bases numbered 2, after V lost 8 bases and J lost 1 base. This chain's CDR3 is CASQQGANTEAFF. The CDR3 DNA, read in part, is TGTGCCAGTCAACAGGGGGCGAACACTGAA.

In regard to this clone: Coverage ceases 3 residues before the CDR3 finishes, and the germline J gene fills in the end. The chain combines TRBV6-2 or TRBV6-3 with TRBJ1-1; 8 bases are shared with TRBD1. Germline V gives CDR1 MNHEY, CDR2 SVGEGT. V gave up 5 bases and J gave up 7 bases; unmatched junction bases: 9. This CDR3 has 14 residues. This CDR3 is CASSQPGGADEAFF. The covered CDR3 bases are TGTGCCAGCAGTCAACCAGGGGGCGCGGATGAA.

Turning to this clone: From the germline J gene comes the end of the CDR3, since the read stops 3 residues before it. This chain uses TRBV7-6 with TRBJ2-7; TRBD2 aligns across 7 bases. V dropped 5 bases and J dropped 0; count of bases not matched to a gene: 7. The CDR3 is 15 residues long. CDR1 and CDR2 (germline): SGHVS, FNYEAQ. This CDR3 reads CASSRSLADSYEQYF. Incomplete CDR3 DNA: TGTGCCAGCAGCCGATCTCTAGCGGACTCCTACGAG.

As concerns this clone: The read terminates 3 residues ahead of where the CDR3 ends, so the germline J gene completes it. The V call is TRBV27, the J call TRBJ2-7; TRBD1 aligns across 7 bases. Germline CDR1 MNHEY, CDR2 SMNVEV (reference sequence). The V and J ends lost 5 bases and 0 bases, in that order; junction bases with no gene match: 7. This CDR3 comprises 15 residues. CDR3 in amino acids: CASSETGSDSYEQYF. The DNA read from the CDR3 is TGTGCCAGCAGTGAGACAGGGTCGGACTCCTACGAG.

On this clone itself: The read ends 3 residues early relative to the CDR3; the germline J gene fills the gap. The chain carries TRBV5-1 and TRBJ2-2; perhaps D is TRBD1 or TRBD2 (6 bases each). Germline V lookup: CDR1 SGHRS, CDR2 YFSETQ. The germline V and J ends were trimmed by 4 bases and 7 bases, with 17 bases remaining between them. The CDR3 extends over 15 amino acids. The DNA read from the CDR3 is TGCGCCAGCAGCCCAGTGGGGGCGCGGGACGGGGAG. Encoded protein: CASSPVGARDGE. The full-length CDR3 reads as CASSPVGARDGELFF.

Remarks on this clone: The read stops 3 residues short of the end of the CDR3; the missing end is completed from the germline J gene. This chain uses TRBV4-2 with TRBJ2-7; TRBD1 matches 8 bases. There are 15 residues in the CDR3. The germline V gene has CDR1 LGHNA and CDR2 YNFKEQ. The ends lost 0 bases at V and 6 bases at J; junction bases unmatched: 7. The CDR3 DNA, read in part, is TGTGCCAGCAGCCAAGAGGAGACAGGGGTCGGCGAG. As protein: CASSQEETGVGE. The complete CDR3 protein is CASSQEETGVGEQYF.

A remark on this clone: Read sequence stops 3 residues before the CDR3 end, and the germline J gene provides the missing end. This chain links TRBV6-2 or TRBV6-3 with TRBJ2-2; TRBD1 agrees at 9 bases. V lost 6 bases, J lost 0 bases, and 8 bases stayed unmatched. The CDR3 totals 17 residues. Germline V gives CDR1 MNHEY, CDR2 SVGEGT. The sequenced CDR3 bases are TGTGCCAGCAGCCCCTACAGACAGGGGGCGAACACCGGGGAG. This sequence encodes CASSPYRQGANTGE. Given in full, the CDR3 is CASSPYRQGANTGELFF.

As concerns this clone: At one boundary the junction diverges from the germline segment, which might be a read error. The missing CDR3 end, 3 residues past where the read stops, is filled in from the germline J gene. V is TRBV7-9 and J is TRBJ2-7; 7 bases fit TRBD2. Germline CDR1 SEHNR, CDR2 FQNEAQ (reference sequence). This CDR3 contains 12 residues. CDR3 protein: CSSGEGAYEQYF. CDR3 DNA (partial): TGTTCCAGCGGGGAAGGGGCCTACGAG.

On this clone itself: The observed sequence ends 3 residues before the CDR3 terminus, with the missing tail filled in from the germline J gene. The chain recombines TRBV19 with TRBJ2-2; 7 nucleotides match TRBD1. The CDR3 length is 13 residues. Germline values: CDR1 LNHDA, CDR2 SQIVND (reference sequence). Losses at the gene ends were 11 bases for V and 3 bases for J; bases not matched to a gene: 6. Here the CDR3 reads CAGGQPYTGELFF. CDR3 bases read: TGTGCCGGGGGACAGCCGTACACCGGGGAG.

Concerning this clone itself: The read terminates 3 residues ahead of where the CDR3 ends, so the germline J gene completes it. The V call is TRBV7-9, the J call TRBJ2-1; 10 nucleotides align to TRBD2. V trimming: 6 bases; J trimming: 8 bases; junction bases outside the gene matches: 7. The CDR3 sequence is 14 residues long. In germline, CDR1 is SEHNR, CDR2 FQNEAQ (reference sequence). The covered CDR3 bases are TGTGCCAGCAGAAGAGCGGGGGGGCCCGATGAG. It is translated as CASRRAGGPDE. The whole CDR3 sequence is CASRRAGGPDEQFF.

In the case of this clone: Read data end 3 residues before the CDR3 end; the end is taken from the germline J gene. The chain links TRBV15 to TRBJ2-7; weak D call: TRBD1 (6 bases). Germline lookup yields CDR1 LNHNV and CDR2 YYDKDF (reference sequence). The CDR3 is 15 amino acids. The V end was cut by 1 base, the J end by 3 bases, with 13 bases between. The covered CDR3 bases are TGTGCCACCAGCAGAGGCCCTTCAGGGGACTACGAG. Translated: CATSRGPSGDYE. The entire CDR3 sequence reads CATSRGPSGDYEQYF.

In the case of this clone: The CDR3 end falls 3 residues outside the read, so it is completed with the germline J gene. V usage is TRBV20-1 and J usage is TRBJ1-2, with TRBD1 identical over 12 bases. The CDR3 is 14 residues long. The germline V gene encodes CDR1 DFQATT and CDR2 SNEGSKA (reference sequence). CDR3 sequence reads: CSAREGTGGWGYTF. Partial CDR3 DNA: TGCAGTGCTAGAGAAGGGACAGGGGGCTGGGGC.

Concerning this clone itself: Read data end 3 residues before the CDR3 end; the end is taken from the germline J gene. J is TRBJ2-5 and V is TRBV7-2; possible D gene TRBD2, 7 bases. The germline CDR1 and CDR2 sequences are SGHTA and FQGNSA. The V gene lost 5 bases and the J gene lost 5 bases, with 12 bases spanning the gap. The CDR3 is 13 amino acids. Here the CDR3 reads CASSDGGAETQYF. Partial CDR3 DNA: TGTGCCAGCAGCGATGGGGGGGCTGAGACC.

In the case of this clone: From the germline J gene comes the end of the CDR3, since the read stops 3 residues before it. This chain connects TRBV10-2 to TRBJ2-7, with D perhaps matching TRBD1 (6 bases). V was pared by 6 bases and J by 4 bases, with 13 bases between. The CDR3 runs 13 residues. Per germline, CDR1 WSHSY and CDR2 SAAADI. CDR3 residues: CASSTNRVYEQYF. CDR3 DNA (partial): TGCGCCAGCAGCACTAACAGGGTATACGAG.